One and the same sample provided the 30 T cell receptor beta chains below, sequenced in a study of PD-1 blockade in classical Hodgkin lymphoma (dated by TCRdb to between 2020 and 2021). To prepare the library, the immunoSEQ multiplex PCR assay was applied. TCRdb obtained this table from immuneACCESS and retained in-frame rearrangements with V and J assigned. These tables miss some clones; where compared with another copy, unresolved V genes account for less than half of the shortfall, and the remainder is unexplained. A total of 75,000 to 100,000 clones appear in this sample, approximately 94% of them only once. The ten largest clones add up to around 2% of the sample. Per the publication, the time point label means: cycle 4 day 1 (C4D1), after 6 weeks of nivolumab. Relapse after autologous stem cell transplantation had occurred in all trial patients, and cohorts A, B and C were distinguished by prior brentuximab vedotin exposure.

The sample was peripheral blood mononuclear cells (PBMCs), taken before the fourth cycle of nivolumab. These receptors came from a human donor with classical Hodgkin lymphoma.

Only one count was recorded for this clone. The chain joins TRBV27 to TRBJ2-3; D remains ambiguous. The germline V gene has CDR1 MNHEY and CDR2 SMNVEV (reference sequence). V lost 3 bases, J lost 2 bases, and 24 bases lay in between. The CDR3 spans 19 residues. DNA for the CDR3: TGTGCCAGCAGTTTCCGCGATGGGTCAGAAGCGTCATTCACAGATACGCAGTATTTT. Its translation is CASSFRDGSEASFTDTQYF.

The chain employs TRBV11-2 and TRBJ2-7; the match to TRBD2 covers 9 bases. There are 17 residues in the CDR3. The V segment lost 4 bases and the J segment 1 base; nucleotides outside the gene matches: 11. The V gene's germline CDR1 is SGHAT and CDR2 FQNNGV. CDR3 in amino acids: CASSSTQASGISYEQYF. The CDR3 DNA follows: TGTGCCAGCAGCTCCACCCAGGCTAGCGGGATATCCTACGAGCAGTACTTC.

The chain is built from TRBV7-2 and TRBJ2-7; D is possibly TRBD1 (5 bases). Germline CDR1 reads SGHTA; CDR2 reads FQGNSA. Between the trimmed V and J ends, which lost 5 bases and 1 base, there was a span of 12 bases. The CDR3 covers 14 residues. In nucleotides, the CDR3 is TGTGCCAGCAGCGAAAGGGGCTTTTCCTACGAGCAGTACTTC. Its translation is CASSERGFSYEQYF. The whole variable domain, filled in from reference TRBV7-2 and TRBJ2-7, reads GAGVSQSPSNKVTEKGKDVELRCDPISGHTALYWYRQSLGQGLEFLIYFQGNSAPDKSGLPSDRFSAERTGGSVSTLTIQRTQQEDSAVYLCASSERGFSYEQYFGPGTRLTVT.

The chain links TRBV28 to TRBJ2-7; weak D call: TRBD1 (5 bases). With 3 bases removed from V and 2 bases from J, the gap between germline ends came to 11 bases. Per the germline V gene, CDR1 is MDHEN and CDR2 is SYDVKM. The CDR3 totals 14 residues. This chain's CDR3 is CASSFWQGTYEQYF. CDR3 sequence (DNA): TGTGCCAGCAGTTTTTGGCAGGGTACCTACGAGCAGTACTTC.

The chain couples TRBV30 to TRBJ2-7; tentatively, D is TRBD1 or TRBD2 (5 bases each). Germline CDR1 reads GTSNPN; CDR2 reads SVGIG (reference sequence). CDR3 length equals 11 residues. V lost 7 bases, J lost 5 bases, and 12 bases lay in between. CDR3 bases: TGTGCCTTAACTAGGGGCCACGAGCAGTACTTC. It translates to CALTRGHEQYF.

V usage is TRBV12-5 and J usage is TRBJ1-5; maybe TRBD1 (5 bases). CDR1 and CDR2 (germline): LGHNT, FRNRAP. CDR3 length equals 17 residues. The ends were cut back, 1 base at V and 4 bases at J, with 17 bases in the middle. The CDR3 spells CASGLAGGRGANQPQHF. The CDR3 DNA follows: TGTGCTAGTGGTTTGGCGGGGGGGAGAGGGGCGAATCAGCCCCAGCATTTT.

This sequence joins TRBV28 and TRBJ2-7; D could derive from TRBD1 or TRBD2 (5 bases each). CDR1 MDHEN and CDR2 SYDVKM come from the germline V gene. The length of the CDR3 is 14 residues. Trimming left V 4 bases short and J 5 bases short, with 15 bases between. CDR3 sequence: CASSSGLVGDEQYF. CDR3 bases: TGTGCCAGCAGTTCGGGGCTCGTGGGGGACGAGCAGTACTTC.

J is TRBJ1-2 and V is TRBV19; 7 positions agree with TRBD1. V lost 6 bases and J lost 6; bases outside the gene matches: 1. Germline V CDR1 and CDR2: LNHDA, SQIVND (reference sequence). CDR3 length equals 11 residues. The CDR3 sequence: CASRTGNGYTF. CDR3 sequence (DNA): TGTGCCAGTAGGACAGGGAATGGCTACACCTTC.

The rearrangement joins TRBV10-1 to TRBJ2-1; D ambiguous. Deletions cut 1 base from V and 9 bases from J, with 13 bases between. The CDR3 loop spans 14 amino acids. Per germline, CDR1 WNHNN and CDR2 SYGVQD (reference sequence). DNA of the CDR3: TGCGCCAGCAGTGAGTACACCTCGGTGGGTGAGCAGTTCTTC. Its protein product is CASSEYTSVGEQFF.

This chain uses TRBV5-1 with TRBJ2-2; TRBD2 agrees at 7 bases. V was pared by 0 bases and J by 5 bases, with 7 bases of the junction left unmatched. This CDR3 region has 16 residues. CDR1 SGHRS and CDR2 YFSETQ come from the germline V gene. The CDR3 loop reads CASSLDQGLSTGELFF. In DNA, the CDR3 is TGCGCCAGCAGCTTGGATCAGGGACTAAGTACCGGGGAGCTGTTTTTT.

In nucleotides, the CDR3 is TGTGCCAGCAGCAATCCGGGACAGGGGTACGAGCAGTACTTC. Translated, it gives CASSNPGQGYEQYF. The chain carries TRBV28 and TRBJ2-7, with 10 bases that match TRBD1. The CDR3 covers 14 residues. Germline V gene sequence: CDR1 MDHEN, CDR2 SYDVKM. With V trimmed by 6 bases and J by 4 bases, 6 bases remained unmatched.

V gene TRBV6-6 combines with J gene TRBJ2-5; D is uncertain. Trimming cost V 0 bases and J 5 bases, with 7 bases left between them. CDR3 length: 13 amino acids. Looked up from germline, CDR1 is MNHNY and CDR2 is SVGAGI (reference sequence). The CDR3 nucleotides are TGTGCCAGCAGTTACTCCCTAGGGGAGACCCAGTACTTC. It yields the protein CASSYSLGETQYF.

This clone appeared a single time. The rearrangement joins TRBV4-1 to TRBJ2-7; 7 bases fit TRBD1. CDR1 and CDR2 (germline): MGHRA, YSYEKL. V was pared by 3 bases and J by 2 bases, with 16 bases of the junction left unmatched. This CDR3 contains 18 residues. CDR3: CASSHRLIPGQSTYEQYF. Written as DNA, the CDR3 is TGCGCCAGCAGCCATAGGCTTATTCCGGGACAGTCTACCTACGAGCAGTACTTC.

This CDR3 is CASSSHRATGELFF. CDR3 sequence (DNA): TGTGCCAGCAGTTCTCACAGGGCAACCGGGGAGCTGTTTTTT. The chain joins TRBV28 to TRBJ2-2, with D maybe TRBD1 (6 bases). This CDR3 has 14 amino acids. V lost 4 bases, J lost 5 bases, and 11 bases lay in between. Germline V CDR1 and CDR2: MDHEN, SYDVKM.

This chain connects TRBV28 to TRBJ1-5; the D is unclear. The CDR3 contains 14 residues. V was cut by 6 bases and J by 0 bases, with 9 bases left in between. Germline V gene sequence: CDR1 MDHEN, CDR2 SYDVKM. The CDR3 spells CASREIVSNQPQHF. The DNA of the CDR3 is TGTGCCAGCAGAGAGATAGTTAGCAATCAGCCCCAGCATTTT.

This clone was found once. This chain links TRBV10-1 with TRBJ2-7, with TRBD1 matching 11 bases. Germline lookup yields CDR1 WNHNN and CDR2 SYGVQD (reference sequence). V was pared by 6 bases and J by 6 bases, with 7 bases of the junction left unmatched. The CDR3 has 14 amino acids. CDR3 DNA sequence: TGCGCCAGCAGCCGGGACAGGGGGTTCCGCGAGCAGTACTTC. The encoded protein is CASSRDRGFREQYF.

CDR3 nucleotides: TGCGCCAGCAGCTTGCCGCTAGCGGGACGAAACAATGAGCAGTTCTTC. Its protein product is CASSLPLAGRNNEQFF. The chain couples TRBV5-1 to TRBJ2-1, with 9 bases lining up with TRBD2. V lost 1 base to trimming and J lost 5 bases; unmatched junction nucleotides: 7. The CDR3 extends over 16 amino acids. Per the germline V gene, CDR1 is SGHRS and CDR2 is YFSETQ.

The gene calls are TRBV7-9 and TRBJ1-1; D is uncertain. The CDR3 loop spans 15 amino acids. The V gene lost 1 base and the J gene lost 0 bases, with 9 bases spanning the gap. The germline V gene encodes CDR1 SEHNR and CDR2 FQNEAQ (reference sequence). For the CDR3, the DNA is TGTGCCAGCAGCTTAGGGGCAGGATTGAACACTGAAGCTTTCTTT. It codes for CASSLGAGLNTEAFF. The full variable domain, with the rest looked up from reference TRBV7-9 and TRBJ1-1, is DTGVSQNPRHKITKRGQNVTFRCDPISEHNRLYWYRQTLGQGPEFLTYFQNEAQLEKSRLLSDRFSAERPKGSFSTLEIQRTEQGDSAMYLCASSLGAGLNTEAFFGQGTRLTVV.

V and J are TRBV15 and TRBJ2-5, with a tentative D call TRBD2 (5 bases). Germline V gives CDR1 LNHNV, CDR2 YYDKDF (reference sequence). The CDR3 sequence is 16 residues long. Trimming cost V 2 bases and J 3 bases, with 16 bases left between them. The CDR3 DNA sequence: TGTGCCACCAGCAGAATACGACATGTCGGGGAAGAGACCCAGTACTTC. Translating gives CATSRIRHVGEETQYF.

The chain is built from TRBV5-1 and TRBJ2-7; 12 nucleotides align to TRBD1. The CDR3 runs 15 residues. From germline, CDR1 is SGHRS and CDR2 YFSETQ. V gave up 4 bases and J gave up 6 bases; unmatched junction bases: 8. The CDR3 nucleotides read TGCGCCAGCAGCCTGGGGGGGACAGGGGGCGCCGAGCAGTACTTC. It specifies CASSLGGTGGAEQYF.

This clone was recorded once. This rearrangement joins TRBV30 to TRBJ2-3, with TRBD2 identical over 8 bases. The V gene's germline CDR1 is GTSNPN and CDR2 SVGIG (reference sequence). Unmatched junction bases numbered 2, after V lost 3 bases and J lost 0 bases. CDR3 size: 14 residues. The CDR3 loop is CAWSVAGSTDTQYF. CDR3 in DNA: TGTGCCTGGAGCGTAGCGGGGAGCACAGATACGCAGTATTTT. The whole variable domain, filled in from reference TRBV30 and TRBJ2-3, reads SQTIHQWPATLVQPVGSPLSLECTVEGTSNPNLYWYRQAAGRGLQLLFYSVGIGQISSEVPQNLSASRPQDRQFILSSKKLLLSDSGFYLCAWSVAGSTDTQYFGPGTRLTVL.

This sequence joins TRBV2 and TRBJ1-4; D perhaps matches TRBD1 (6 bases). CDR3 length equals 14 residues. From germline, CDR1 is SNHLY and CDR2 FYNNEI. The V end lost 8 bases, the J end lost 3 bases, and 13 bases lay between the germline ends. Written as DNA, the CDR3 is TGTGCCAGCGGCCCCAGGGGATCTAATGAAAAACTGTTTTTT. It specifies CASGPRGSNEKLFF.

J is TRBJ1-4 and V is TRBV28, with TRBD1 as a possible D gene (6 bases). Germline CDR1 and CDR2: MDHEN and SYDVKM. Trimming pared 8 bases from V and 0 bases from J, leaving 19 bases between. This CDR3 is built from 17 residues. In DNA, the CDR3 is TGTGCCAGCCGAAGGGGGTGGCTAGGGGCAACTAATGAAAAACTGTTTTTT. Amino acids: CASRRGWLGATNEKLFF.

V is TRBV27 and J is TRBJ2-3, with unresolved D. Deletions cut 5 bases from V and 2 bases from J, with 5 bases between. CDR3 size: 12 residues. Germline assignment: CDR1 MNHEY and CDR2 SMNVEV (reference sequence). The CDR3 DNA is TGTGCCAGCAGTCCGTCCACAGATACGCAGTATTTT. Translated, it gives CASSPSTDTQYF.

The chain uses TRBV2 and TRBJ1-3, with unresolved D. This CDR3 region has 14 residues. Germline lookup yields CDR1 SNHLY and CDR2 FYNNEI. Trimming cost V 2 bases and J 0 bases, with 5 bases left between them. The CDR3 sequence: CASSEPRSGNTIYF. In DNA form, the CDR3 reads TGTGCCAGCAGTGAACCCCGCTCTGGAAACACCATATATTTT.

The sample holds one count of this clone. V is TRBV9 and J is TRBJ1-1; D call uncertain. Germline V gene lookup returns CDR1 SGDLS and CDR2 YYNGEE. The V end was cut by 0 bases, the J end by 6 bases, with 9 bases between. The CDR3 spans 13 residues. The CDR3 nucleotides read TGTGCCAGCAGCGTAGTATCGGGGTCTGAAGCTTTCTTT. Translated: CASSVVSGSEAFF. Full variable domain (missing parts from reference TRBV9 and TRBJ1-1): DSGVTQTPKHLITATGQRVTLRCSPRSGDLSVYWYQQSLDQGLQFLIQYYNGEERAKGNILERFSAQQFPDLHSELNLSSLELGDSALYFCASSVVSGSEAFFGQGTRLTVV.

This sequence joins TRBV7-6 and TRBJ2-6; D is ambiguous. CDR1 and CDR2 from the germline V gene are SGHVS and FNYEAQ. Trimming took off 4 bases at V and 4 bases at J, with 11 bases between the two ends. The CDR3 length is 15 residues. CDR3 nucleotide sequence: TGTGCCAGCAGCTCCCTGGGAAGGGGGGCCAACGTCCTGACTTTC. Protein product: CASSSLGRGANVLTF.

This chain joins TRBV7-9 and TRBJ2-5, with D unclear. Between the trimmed V and J ends, which lost 2 bases and 5 bases, there was a span of 6 bases. This CDR3 spans 12 amino acids. The germline CDR1 and CDR2 sequences are SEHNR and FQNEAQ (reference sequence). This CDR3 reads CASSLNVETQYF. In DNA, the CDR3 is TGTGCCAGCAGCTTAAACGTCGAGACCCAGTACTTC.

The chain couples TRBV5-5 to TRBJ2-5; TRBD1 might be the D (5 bases). Trimming pared 0 bases from V and 4 bases from J, leaving 16 bases between. This CDR3 region has 16 residues. The germline CDR1 and CDR2 sequences are SGHKS and YYEKEE (reference sequence). The CDR3 DNA is TGTGCCAGCAGCTTGGGTAGGGCCCAGGGCCGAGAGACCCAGTACTTC. Translated, it gives CASSLGRAQGRETQYF.

This rearrangement joins TRBV28 to TRBJ1-1, with D uncertain. Germline assignment: CDR1 MDHEN and CDR2 SYDVKM. V was cut by 6 bases and J by 0 bases, with 11 bases left in between. The CDR3 is made up of 14 amino acids. The CDR3 is CASRRTVMNTEAFF. The CDR3 nucleotides are TGTGCCAGCAGGCGGACGGTAATGAACACTGAAGCTTTCTTT.